The rows below give T cell receptor beta chains drawn from one sample of a study of cytomegalovirus exposure and HLA in healthy donors. Sequencing was performed with immunoSEQ multiplex PCR; in TCRdb, only in-frame clones are kept and a portion is missing. Here the sample spans 65,000 or so clones, approximately 75% being singletons. Sequencing input: PBMCs. These receptors were obtained from a middle-aged woman in good health and CMV-seropositive. CDR3s include the opening cysteine and the closing phenylalanine or tryptophan. Fields, in order: CDR3 DNA, CDR3 protein, V gene, J gene, clone size, D gene. D genes are given only for firm matches. Some rows mark clone size as missing; the rest say once, few, many or name a class of expanded clone.

TGTGCCAGCAGCGTAGCGGGGATGAACACTGAAGCTTTCTTT	CASSVAGMNTEAFF	TRBV9	TRBJ1-1	.	.
TGTGCCAGCAGTCCGGGACAGTACAATCAGCCCCAGCATTTT	CASSPGQYNQPQHF	TRBV27	TRBJ1-5	.	TRBD1
TGTGCCAGCAGTGAAGTAGGACAGGGCTACGAGCAGTACTTC	CASSEVGQGYEQYF	TRBV2	TRBJ2-7	.	TRBD1
TGCGCCAGCAGGCAAGGAGTGAAGGAGGACTATGGCTACACCTTC	CASRQGVKEDYGYTF	TRBV4-1	TRBJ1-2	.	.
TGTGCCAGTAGGTCGCGGGGGTCGGGTACTGAAGCTTTCTTT	CASRSRGSGTEAFF	TRBV19	TRBJ1-1	.	.
TGTGCCAGCAGCGAAACCGGGTCCATACCCTACGAGCAGTACTTC	CASSETGSIPYEQYF	TRBV7-9	TRBJ2-7	.	.
TGTGCCAGCAGCCTAGCGGGGGGGCGGGGCACAGATACGCAGTATTTT	CASSLAGGRGTDTQYF	TRBV7-2	TRBJ2-3	few	TRBD2
TGTGCCAGCAGCGTAGGAGACAGGGCCACTGAAGCTTTCTTT	CASSVGDRATEAFF	TRBV9	TRBJ1-1	.	TRBD1
TGTGCCTGGAGTGAAACCGGGACTTGGGGCGGCTACACCTTC	CAWSETGTWGGYTF	TRBV30	TRBJ1-2	once	.
TGTGCCAGCAGCTTGGATACGAAGGCAGGGGGCAAGGGCTACACCTTC	CASSLDTKAGGKGYTF	TRBV5-4	TRBJ1-2	few	TRBD1
TGCGCCAGCAGCCAAGAAGATCGGACAGAGAACTATGGCTGCACCTTC	CASSQEDRTENYGCTF	TRBV4-3	TRBJ1-2	.	.